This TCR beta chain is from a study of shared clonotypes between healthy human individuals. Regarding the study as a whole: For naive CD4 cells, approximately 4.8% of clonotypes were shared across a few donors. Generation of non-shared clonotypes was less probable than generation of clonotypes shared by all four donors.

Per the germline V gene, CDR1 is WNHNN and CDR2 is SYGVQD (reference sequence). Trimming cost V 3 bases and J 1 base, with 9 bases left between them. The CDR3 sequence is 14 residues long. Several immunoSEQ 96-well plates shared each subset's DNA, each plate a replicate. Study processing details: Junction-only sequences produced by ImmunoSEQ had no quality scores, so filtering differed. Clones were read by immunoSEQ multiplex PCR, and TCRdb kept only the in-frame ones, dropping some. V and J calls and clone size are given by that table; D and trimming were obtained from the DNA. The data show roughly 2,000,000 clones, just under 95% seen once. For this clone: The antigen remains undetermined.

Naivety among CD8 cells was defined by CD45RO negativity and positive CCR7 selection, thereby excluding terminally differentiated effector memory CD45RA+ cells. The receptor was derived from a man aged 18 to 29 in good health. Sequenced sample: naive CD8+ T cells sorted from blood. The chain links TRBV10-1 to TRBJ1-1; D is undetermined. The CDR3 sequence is CASSDGDPNTEAFF. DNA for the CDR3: TGCGCCAGCAGTGACGGGGATCCGAACACTGAAGCTTTCTTT.